Following are 18 T cell receptor beta chains from one sample sequenced in a study of T cell responses to AZD1222 COVID-19 vaccine. Only in-frame clones appear in the TCRdb table, and some are missing; sequencing was by immunoSEQ multiplex PCR. The sample holds some 36,000 clones, around nine tenths seen once. The sequences come from peripheral blood, collected on day 0 of AZD1222 vaccination. Source of these receptors: an adult in good health.

The rearrangement links TRBV28 to TRBJ1-6, with D hard to call. V was clipped by 6 bases and J by 2 bases, with 11 bases between them. The CDR3 is made up of 15 amino acids. Germline V lookup: CDR1 MDHEN, CDR2 SYDVKM. Here the CDR3 reads CASSYPGTYNSPLHF. The CDR3, as DNA: TGTGCCAGCAGCTATCCCGGGACCTATAATTCACCCCTCCACTTT.

The rearrangement links TRBV6-2 or TRBV6-3 to TRBJ2-3, with 9 bases aligning to TRBD2. The CDR3 has 20 residues. V shed 2 bases and J 1 base; nucleotides not matched to a gene: 16. CDR1 and CDR2 from the germline V gene are MNHEY and SVGEGT. The CDR3 coding sequence is TGTGCCAGCAGTTACAATAATCTTCGGTCTAGCGGGATAGGCACAGATACGCAGTATTTT. It codes for CASSYNNLRSSGIGTDTQYF.

The table lists this clone with a count of one. CDR3 sequence reads: CSVGQGYEQYF. The CDR3 nucleotides read TGCAGTGTAGGACAGGGATACGAGCAGTACTTC. The chain has TRBV20-1 and TRBJ2-7; 8 bases are shared with TRBD1. This CDR3 region has 11 residues. CDR1 and CDR2 from the germline V gene are DFQATT and SNEGSKA (reference sequence). The V segment lost 7 bases and the J segment 4 bases; nucleotides outside the gene matches: 3.

The rearrangement uses TRBV5-1 and TRBJ2-6; D possibly corresponds to TRBD2 (6 bases). From germline, CDR1 is SGHRS and CDR2 YFSETQ. This CDR3 has 17 amino acids. V lost 4 bases, J lost 2 bases, and 16 bases lay in between. Here the CDR3 reads CASSPKPGEAGANVLTF. CDR3 DNA: TGCGCCAGCAGCCCAAAACCCGGGGAGGCTGGGGCCAACGTCCTGACTTTC.

The chain carries TRBV3-1 (or the pseudogene TRBV3-2) and TRBJ1-5, with no clear D. CDR3 length: 14 residues. Germline CDR1 reads LGHDT; CDR2 reads YNNKEL (reference sequence). The ends were cut back, 0 bases at V and 6 bases at J, with 9 bases in the middle. Here the CDR3 DNA reads TGTGCCAGCAGCCAAGAGTGGGGAGGTCAGCCCCAGCATTTT. Translated: CASSQEWGGQPQHF.

V usage is TRBV6-2 or TRBV6-3 and J usage is TRBJ2-7; possible D gene TRBD2, 5 bases. V was trimmed by 6 bases and J by 5 bases, leaving 20 bases between them. CDR1 MNHEY and CDR2 SVGEGT come from the germline V gene. The CDR3 runs 15 residues. DNA of the CDR3: TGTGCCAGCAGCCCGCTGGGAGTGAGGAAGGACGAGCAGTACTTC. Encoded protein: CASSPLGVRKDEQYF.

The V and J genes are TRBV9 and TRBJ2-1, with D uncertain. CDR3 length: 14 amino acids. V lost 0 bases to trimming and J lost 7 bases, with 11 bases between them. Per the germline V gene, CDR1 is SGDLS and CDR2 is YYNGEE. The CDR3 loop reads CASSVAGWSNEQFF. The CDR3, as DNA: TGTGCCAGCAGCGTAGCAGGTTGGTCGAATGAGCAGTTCTTC. Together with reference TRBV9 and TRBJ2-1, the CDR3 gives the full variable domain: DSGVTQTPKHLITATGQRVTLRCSPRSGDLSVYWYQQSLDQGLQFLIQYYNGEERAKGNILERFSAQQFPDLHSELNLSSLELGDSALYFCASSVAGWSNEQFFGPGTRLTVL.

This clone was counted a few times. The chain uses TRBV6-2 or TRBV6-3 and TRBJ2-6; possible D gene TRBD2, 7 bases. Germline CDR1 is MNHEY and CDR2 is SVGEGT. The CDR3 sequence is 16 residues long. V lost 6 bases, J lost 0 bases, and 12 bases lay in between. Here the CDR3 DNA reads TGTGCCAGCAGCCCTAGGGGGGGCTCTGGGGCCAACGTCCTGACTTTC. Its translation: CASSPRGGSGANVLTF.

This clone was found once. The V and J genes are TRBV21-1 and TRBJ1-5; the D call of TRBD1 is as the table states it, not checked on the DNA. TRBV21-1 constitutes a pseudogene. The CDR3 has 16 residues. The CDR3 loop reads CASKTPGQGINQPQHF. The DNA for the CDR3 is TGTGCCAGCAAGACACCGGGACAGGGGATTAATCAGCCCCAGCATTTT.

V gene TRBV28 combines with J gene TRBJ2-7, with 8 bases fitting TRBD1. The CDR3 sequence is 14 residues long. The V gene's germline CDR1 is MDHEN and CDR2 SYDVKM. Trimming cost V 6 bases and J 4 bases; bases outside gene matches: 8. CDR3 amino acids: CASSQGALRYEQYF. The CDR3 DNA sequence: TGTGCCAGCAGCCAGGGGGCGCTAAGGTACGAGCAGTACTTC.

The rearrangement uses TRBV3-1 (or the pseudogene TRBV3-2) and TRBJ2-5, with unresolved D. This CDR3 region has 17 residues. CDR1 is LGHDT and CDR2 is YNNKEL in the germline V gene (reference sequence). The ends were cut back, 2 bases at V and 0 bases at J, with 16 bases in the middle. This chain's CDR3 is CASSQTSDVWDQETQYF. The CDR3 region has the DNA TGTGCCAGCAGCCAAACCTCGGACGTTTGGGACCAAGAGACCCAGTACTTC.

The chain is built from TRBV7-2 and TRBJ1-2; TRBD1 matches 11 bases. CDR3 length equals 13 residues. Germline values: CDR1 SGHTA, CDR2 FQGNSA. After removal of 6 bases from V and 3 bases from J, the junction contained 0 bases not matched to a gene. The CDR3 reads CASRDRGHYGYTF. CDR3 DNA: TGTGCCAGCAGGGACAGGGGGCACTATGGCTACACCTTC.

The rearrangement joins TRBV5-1 to TRBJ2-7; 8 bases match TRBD2. V trimming: 1 base; J trimming: 6 bases; junction bases outside the gene matches: 6. The CDR3 totals 14 residues. Germline-derived CDR1 and CDR2 are SGHRS and YFSETQ. CDR3 residues: CASSLNGGAVEQYF. The CDR3 DNA follows: TGCGCCAGCAGCTTGAACGGGGGGGCCGTCGAGCAGTACTTC. Combining the CDR3 with reference TRBV5-1 and TRBJ2-7 gives the whole variable domain KAGVTQTPRYLIKTRGQQVTLSCSPISGHRSVSWYQQTPGQGLQFLFEYFSETQRNKGNFPGRFSGRQFSNSRSEMNVSTLELGDSALYLCASSLNGGAVEQYFGPGTRLTVT.

V and J are TRBV12-3 or TRBV12-4 and TRBJ1-1; D unresolved. The CDR3 extends over 13 amino acids. V lost 6 bases to trimming and J lost 10 bases, with 18 bases between them. This CDR3 is CASSAGVQVVAFF. The CDR3 nucleotides are TGTGCCAGCAGCGCCGGGGTCCAGGTTGTAGCTTTCTTT.

Notes on this clone: At one of its ends the junction is not consistent with the germline gene, which may arise from a read error. This chain links TRBV6-1 with TRBJ2-5; the D is unclear. Germline V lookup: CDR1 MNHNS, CDR2 SASEGT. The CDR3 consists of 11 residues. For the CDR3, the DNA is TGTGCCAGCAGAGAAGAGGAGACCCAGTACTTC. Translating gives CASREEETQYF.

The chain links TRBV6-4 to TRBJ1-2, with 10 bases that match TRBD1. The CDR3 has 16 amino acids. In germline, CDR1 is MRHNA, CDR2 SNTAGT. J gave up 5 bases and V 3 bases, and 9 bases lay outside the gene matches. CDR3 sequence: CASSDRTGDRGYGYTF. CDR3 coding DNA: TGTGCCAGCAGTGATCGCACCGGGGACAGGGGATATGGCTACACCTTC.

The J gene is TRBJ2-6, the V gene TRBV13; 8 positions match TRBD1. CDR3 length equals 16 residues. Trimming removed 2 bases from V and 2 bases from J; junction bases left unmatched: 2. Germline CDR1 is PRHDT and CDR2 is FYEKMQ (reference sequence). Here the CDR3 DNA reads TGTGCCAGCAGCTTACAGGGGGCTGCTGGGGCCAACGTCCTGACTTTC. It specifies CASSLQGAAGANVLTF.

This clone was seen once. This chain joins TRBV5-1 and TRBJ1-4, with D uncertain. The CDR3 sequence is 12 residues long. Trimming stripped 0 bases from V and 10 bases from J, with 7 bases between. CDR1 and CDR2 from the germline V gene are SGHRS and YFSETQ. The CDR3 spells CASSLGGVKLFF. The CDR3 DNA is TGCGCCAGCAGCTTGGGAGGAGTAAAACTGTTTTTT.